This T cell receptor beta chain was retrieved from a study of T cells expressing NK-cell markers. Study as a whole: According to the study, TCR beta repertoires originated from sorted CD3+CD56+NKG2C+, CD3+CD56+NKG2C- and CD3+CD56-NKG2C+ T cells. General study results and limits: These clonotypes additionally ranked first within the CD3+CD56-NKG2C+ fraction of a few donors. Of the CD8+ T cells in more than five donors, about 1.0-7.0% belonged to dominant NKG2C+ clonotypes.

Worth noting for this clonotype: Its antigen is not known.

cDNA encoding TCR beta was synthesized via 5'RACE template switching incorporating UMIs. TCRdb reanalyzed the 5' RACE reads and collapses them to one entry per CDR3 protein, without DNA. Its clone listing holds about 460,000 distinct CDR3 sequences. The sample was blood T cells: a sorted CD56 or NKG2C T cell subset, CD4+ or CD8+ T cells, or bulk PBMC T cells (not recorded which). The receptor was derived from a woman between 45 and 60 years old in good health.

The CDR3 sequence: CACPAGGTNEKLFF. This chain connects TRBV30 to TRBJ1-4. Germline V gives CDR1 GTSNPN, CDR2 SVGIG (reference sequence). The CDR3 sequence is 14 residues long.